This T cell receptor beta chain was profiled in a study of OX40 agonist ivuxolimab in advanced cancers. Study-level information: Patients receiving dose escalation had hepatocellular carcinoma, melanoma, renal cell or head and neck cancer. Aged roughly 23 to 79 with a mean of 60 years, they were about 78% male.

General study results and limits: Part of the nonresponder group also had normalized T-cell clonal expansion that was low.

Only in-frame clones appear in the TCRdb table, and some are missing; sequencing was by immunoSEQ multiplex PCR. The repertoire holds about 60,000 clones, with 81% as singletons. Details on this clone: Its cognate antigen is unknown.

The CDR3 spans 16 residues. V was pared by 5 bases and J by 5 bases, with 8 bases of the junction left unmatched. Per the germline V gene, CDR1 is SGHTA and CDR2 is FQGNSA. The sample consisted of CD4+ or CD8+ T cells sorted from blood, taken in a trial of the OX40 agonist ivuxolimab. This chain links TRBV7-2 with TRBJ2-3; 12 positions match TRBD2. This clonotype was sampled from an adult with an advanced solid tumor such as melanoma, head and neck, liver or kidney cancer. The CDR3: CASSVSSGGAGDTQYF. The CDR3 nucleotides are TGTGCCAGCAGCGTATCTAGCGGGGGGGCTGGAGATACGCAGTATTTT.